The TCR beta chain under discussion was sequenced for a study of T cell responses to AZD1222 COVID-19 vaccine. Study-level points and caveats: Researchers report vaccine-associated CD4 TCRs spanning spike, with dominance at 160-218 and 743-854. The donors showed a predominance of white British ancestry and of females, with possible underestimation of clonal diversity. Seropositive AZD1222 recipients at baseline numbered only five to seven.

Pooling was applied to second doses at about 4 or about 12 weeks. A remark on this clone: The target antigen is unknown.

TCRdb keeps only in-frame clones here, not all; method: immunoSEQ multiplex PCR. Among over 50,000 clones listed, roughly 90% were seen once. Here the sequenced sample was peripheral blood, taken 28 days after the second AZD1222 dose. This clonotype was sampled from an adult who received the AZD1222 COVID-19 vaccine.

CDR3 coding DNA: TGCGCCAGCAGTACCGGGGGCACCGGGGCACAAGAGACCCAGTACTTC. Protein: CASSTGGTGAQETQYF. The rearrangement uses TRBV10-2 and TRBJ2-5, with D perhaps TRBD1 or TRBD2 (6 bases each). The CDR3 is made up of 16 amino acids. Per germline, CDR1 WSHSY and CDR2 SAAADI. V shed 5 bases and J shed 2 bases, with 18 bases lying between them.